These 29 T cell receptor beta chains originate from one sample sequenced in a study of CD8 T cells in ankylosing spondylitis (dated by TCRdb to 2016 to 2017). Receptor amplification or capture employed 5' RACE. The sequencer listed for this sample is Illumina HiSeq 2500. TCRdb reprocessing: public reads trimmed at Q25 with fastp, clones called with MiXCR, in-frame beta chains kept. Every CDR3 protein is listed once, alongside the most common genes and DNA of its rows. The sample records about 140,000 distinct CDR3 sequences, 8% to 9% of which are singletons. 7.3% of the sample belongs to the ten largest clones. The sample consisted of synovial fluid, either unsorted or a sorted T cell fraction (not recorded which). The receptors originated from a male donor with ankylosing spondylitis.

In regard to this clonotype: The junction does not match germline at one end; this may be a read error. The chain couples TRBV4-2 to TRBJ2-3, with 15 bases aligning to TRBD2. CDR1 and CDR2 (germline): LGHNA, YNFKEQ. The CDR3 length is 21 residues. Here the CDR3 DNA reads TGTGCCAGGAGCCCTAACCCACGAATCGGGACTAGCGGGGGGTCGCAGATAAAGCAGTATTTT. This codes for CARSPNPRIGTSGGSQIKQYF.

This clonotype was detected ten times or more. This chain connects TRBV20-1 to TRBJ2-5; 14 bases match TRBD2. The CDR3 covers 16 residues. The trim removed 6 bases at V and 4 bases at J, leaving 10 bases unmatched. Germline V gene data show CDR1 as DFQATT and CDR2 as SNEGSKA (reference sequence). As DNA, the CDR3 is TGCAGTGCCTTTACTGCCGGGACTAGCGGGAGAGAGACCCAGTACTTC. It yields the protein CSAFTAGTSGRETQYF.

The chain carries TRBV5-6 and TRBJ1-1, with 9 bases fitting TRBD1. The germline V gene encodes CDR1 SGHDT and CDR2 YYEEEE. V gave up 2 bases and J gave up 2 bases; unmatched junction bases: 4. This CDR3 is built from 15 residues. CDR3 amino acids: CASSFGQGTNTEAFF. CDR3 coding DNA: TGTGCCAGCAGCTTCGGACAGGGGACTAACACTGAAGCTTTCTTT. The entire variable domain, with the rest obtained from reference TRBV5-6 and TRBJ1-1, is as follows: DAGVTQSPTHLIKTRGQQVTLRCSPKSGHDTVSWYQQALGQGPQFIFQYYEEEERQRGNFPDRFSGHQFPNYSSELNVNALLLGDSALYLCASSFGQGTNTEAFFGQGTRLTVV.

This clonotype was recorded a few times. The V and J genes are TRBV19 and TRBJ2-2; possible D gene TRBD2, 5 bases. This CDR3 has 14 residues. Deletions cut 8 bases from V and 4 bases from J, with 14 bases between. The germline CDR1 and CDR2 sequences are LNHDA and SQIVND (reference sequence). The chain's CDR3 is CASGAVPGTGELFF. CDR3 sequence (DNA): TGTGCCAGTGGAGCGGTTCCGGGCACCGGGGAGCTGTTTTTT.

There are a few counts of this clonotype. The rearrangement joins TRBV9 to TRBJ1-5, with TRBD1 matching over 11 bases. The CDR3 extends over 16 amino acids. With V trimmed by 1 base and J by 6 bases, 6 bases remained unmatched. CDR1 and CDR2 (germline): SGDLS, YYNGEE. The CDR3 bases are TGTGCCAGCAGCGTACAAGGACAGGGGGCTGGTCAGCCCCAGCATTTT. It is translated as CASSVQGQGAGQPQHF. Full variable domain (remainder filled in from reference TRBV9 and TRBJ1-5): DSGVTQTPKHLITATGQRVTLRCSPRSGDLSVYWYQQSLDQGLQFLIQYYNGEERAKGNILERFSAQQFPDLHSELNLSSLELGDSALYFCASSVQGQGAGQPQHFGDGTRLSIL.

The J gene is TRBJ2-1, the V gene TRBV7-2; TRBD2 matches 11 bases. The germline gives CDR1 SGHTA, CDR2 FQGNSA. The CDR3 spans 17 residues. V trimming: 5 bases; J trimming: 4 bases; junction bases outside the gene matches: 10. The CDR3 loop reads CASSLPRLAGLYNEQFF. In DNA form, the CDR3 reads TGTGCCAGCAGCCTCCCGAGACTAGCGGGGTTGTACAATGAGCAGTTCTTC. Filled out from reference TRBV7-2 and TRBJ2-1, the complete variable domain reads GAGVSQSPSNKVTEKGKDVELRCDPISGHTALYWYRQSLGQGLEFLIYFQGNSAPDKSGLPSDRFSAERTGGSVSTLTIQRTQQEDSAVYLCASSLPRLAGLYNEQFFGPGTRLTVL.

This chain joins TRBV18 and TRBJ1-3, with D unresolved. V was shortened by 1 base and J by 0 bases, with 4 bases between the two germline ends. The CDR3 is 14 residues long. Germline-derived CDR1 and CDR2 are KGHSH and LQKENI. In DNA, the CDR3 is TGTGCCAGCTCACCACAGAGCTCTGGAAACACCATATATTTT. Translating it yields CASSPQSSGNTIYF.

The chain combines TRBV9 with TRBJ2-3, with a tentative D call TRBD2 (6 bases). Germline CDR1 is SGDLS and CDR2 is YYNGEE. The V gene lost 3 bases and the J gene lost 0 bases, with 11 bases spanning the gap. This CDR3 spans 15 amino acids. The CDR3 nucleotides are TGTGCCAGCAGCGATAGCGGTCTCAGCACAGATACGCAGTATTTT. It is translated as CASSDSGLSTDTQYF.

The genes are TRBV5-6 and TRBJ1-1; D not resolved. Germline assignment: CDR1 SGHDT and CDR2 YYEEEE. Trimming cost V 2 bases and J 3 bases, with 14 bases left between them. CDR3 length: 15 residues. The CDR3 here is CASSFGHLSDTEAFF. The CDR3 bases are TGTGCCAGCAGCTTCGGGCACCTCAGCGACACTGAAGCTTTCTTT.

At least ten counts were recorded for this clonotype. This chain links TRBV7-9 with TRBJ1-1; TRBD1 matches 7 bases. The junction had 5 bases not matched to a gene; V was cut back by 5 bases and J by 5 bases. The CDR3 spans 13 residues. Germline V gives CDR1 SEHNR, CDR2 FQNEAQ (reference sequence). The DNA of the CDR3 is TGTGCCAGCAGCAGAGGGACAGTGACTGAAGCTTTCTTT. It yields the protein CASSRGTVTEAFF.

This clonotype was recorded many times. The V gene is TRBV6-2 or TRBV6-3, the J gene TRBJ2-5; D is possibly TRBD2 (5 bases). V shed 3 bases and J shed 1 base, with 9 bases lying between them. The CDR3 is 14 amino acids. Germline values: CDR1 MNHEY, CDR2 SVGEGT. In DNA form, the CDR3 reads TGTGCCAGCAGTTATGGTGGGAGCCAAGAGACCCAGTACTTC. Protein: CASSYGGSQETQYF.

At least ten counts were recorded for this clonotype. V usage is TRBV5-1 and J usage is TRBJ2-1; D remains ambiguous. CDR3 size: 12 residues. Germline V CDR1 and CDR2: SGHRS, YFSETQ. Deletions cut 0 bases from V and 8 bases from J, with 6 bases between. CDR3 coding DNA: TGCGCCAGCAGCTTGGCAGGCCATGAGCAGTTCTTC. The encoded protein is CASSLAGHEQFF.

This chain uses TRBV3-1 with TRBJ2-7; D is possibly TRBD1 (6 bases). The CDR3 loop spans 14 amino acids. Germline V gives CDR1 LGHDT, CDR2 YNNKEL (reference sequence). V gave up 3 bases and J gave up 6 bases, with 15 bases separating them. The CDR3 spells CASSHHGTQGEQYF. The CDR3, as DNA: TGTGCCAGCAGCCATCACGGTACACAGGGCGAGCAGTACTTC.

This clonotype was seen repeatedly, ten times or more. A read error may produce the germline difference seen at one junction end. The chain uses TRBV7-2 and TRBJ1-1; 10 nucleotides line up with TRBD1. This CDR3 is built from 15 residues. Germline V CDR1 and CDR2: SGHTA, FQGNSA. CDR3 sequence reads: CASTLRTGGTTEAFF. The DNA for the CDR3 is TGTGCCAGCACCTTACGGACAGGGGGAACAACTGAAGCTTTCTTT.

This clonotype was seen repeatedly, ten times or more. The CDR3 coding sequence is TGCAGTGCTAGAGACCGACAGATCAGCTCTGGAAACACCATATATTTT. Protein product: CSARDRQISSGNTIYF. The rearrangement links TRBV20-1 to TRBJ1-3; TRBD1 might be the D (5 bases). The CDR3 runs 16 residues. Germline V gene sequence: CDR1 DFQATT, CDR2 SNEGSKA (reference sequence). With 0 bases removed from V and 0 bases from J, the gap between germline ends came to 12 bases.

This clonotype has just a few counts. This chain connects TRBV7-6 to TRBJ2-7; 8 nucleotides match TRBD1. Per the germline V gene, CDR1 is SGHVS and CDR2 is FNYEAQ. The CDR3 length is 12 residues. Unmatched junction bases numbered 2, after V lost 4 bases and J lost 6 bases. The CDR3 spells CASSSTGGEQYF. The CDR3 bases are TGTGCCAGCAGCTCTACAGGGGGCGAGCAGTACTTC.

This clonotype appeared many times. The chain joins TRBV7-2 to TRBJ1-1, with D possibly being TRBD1 (6 bases). V was trimmed by 4 bases and J by 6 bases, leaving 18 bases between them. The length of the CDR3 is 15 residues. Germline lookup yields CDR1 SGHTA and CDR2 FQGNSA. This CDR3 reads CASSWSQGLGAEAFF. CDR3 bases: TGTGCCAGCAGCTGGAGCCAGGGGCTAGGGGCTGAAGCTTTCTTT. The complete variable domain, with remaining parts taken from reference TRBV7-2 and TRBJ1-1, reads GAGVSQSPSNKVTEKGKDVELRCDPISGHTALYWYRQSLGQGLEFLIYFQGNSAPDKSGLPSDRFSAERTGGSVSTLTIQRTQQEDSAVYLCASSWSQGLGAEAFFGQGTRLTVV.

The chain carries TRBV20-1 and TRBJ2-7, with 7 nucleotides matching TRBD1. V was pared by 3 bases and J by 2 bases, with 7 bases of the junction left unmatched. This CDR3 comprises 14 residues. Germline V gene sequence: CDR1 DFQATT, CDR2 SNEGSKA (reference sequence). The CDR3 reads CSARVQGVAYEQYF. The CDR3 DNA sequence: TGCAGTGCTAGGGTCCAGGGGGTCGCCTACGAGCAGTACTTC.

The rearrangement joins TRBV20-1 to TRBJ2-1; 9 bases line up with TRBD2. After removal of 5 bases from V and 3 bases from J, the junction contained 11 bases not matched to a gene. This CDR3 spans 16 amino acids. Looked up from germline, CDR1 is DFQATT and CDR2 is SNEGSKA (reference sequence). The CDR3 DNA is TGCAGTGCTCCTACCTTAGCGGGAGCAGACTACAATGAGCAGTTCTTC. Its translation is CSAPTLAGADYNEQFF.

This clonotype was seen at least ten times. This chain joins TRBV7-2 and TRBJ1-3; D unresolved. Trimming shortened V by 1 base and J by 0 bases, and 10 bases separated the two germline ends. The CDR3 consists of 16 residues. Germline-derived CDR1 and CDR2 are SGHTA and FQGNSA. The CDR3 DNA is TGTGCCAGCAGCTTAGGCGGCGGTCGCTCTGGAAACACCATATATTTT. This encodes CASSLGGGRSGNTIYF.

This clonotype was seen ten or more times. V gene TRBV12-3 or TRBV12-4 combines with J gene TRBJ2-5; the D gene is possibly TRBD1 (6 bases). Trimming took off 10 bases at V and 3 bases at J, with 12 bases between the two ends. The CDR3 length is 12 residues. The CDR3 DNA sequence: TGTGCCACCGGACAGAAAGAAGAGACCCAGTACTTC. It codes for CATGQKEETQYF.

There are a few counts of this clonotype. The rearrangement uses TRBV27 and TRBJ1-3; D is perhaps TRBD1 (5 bases). The V end lost 3 bases, the J end lost 3 bases, and 15 bases lay between the germline ends. The CDR3 is made up of 16 amino acids. Germline V gives CDR1 MNHEY, CDR2 SMNVEV (reference sequence). The CDR3 bases are TGTGCCAGCAGTTTGGCAGGGAGGTTTCGTGGAAACACCATATATTTT. Its translation: CASSLAGRFRGNTIYF.

This clonotype has only a few counts. The chain joins TRBV25-1 to TRBJ2-5; 8 bases line up with TRBD2. Germline CDR1 and CDR2: MGHDK and SYGVNS. This CDR3 is built from 15 residues. V lost 1 base, J lost 5 bases, and 6 bases stayed unmatched. CDR3 sequence: CASSESGRARETQYF. The CDR3 region has the DNA TGTGCCAGCAGTGAATCCGGGAGGGCCAGGGAGACCCAGTACTTC.

This clonotype has more than one count but fewer than ten. At one boundary the junction diverges from the germline segment, which might be a read error. This chain uses TRBV20-1 with TRBJ2-6; 7 nucleotides agree with TRBD2. CDR1 and CDR2 (germline): DFQATT, SNEGSKA (reference sequence). The length of the CDR3 is 14 residues. The CDR3 is CSARDHSRTSAGTF. For the CDR3, the DNA is TGCAGTGCTAGAGATCATTCGAGGACCTCAGCGGGGACCTTC.

This clonotype was found many times. This chain connects TRBV11-2 to TRBJ2-2, with 13 bases matching TRBD2. Germline lookup yields CDR1 SGHAT and CDR2 FQNNGV. After removal of 5 bases from V and 6 bases from J, the junction contained 3 bases not matched to a gene. The CDR3 has 15 amino acids. The CDR3 loop is CASSRTSGSAGELFF. CDR3 DNA sequence: TGTGCCAGCAGCCGGACTAGCGGGAGTGCCGGGGAGCTGTTTTTT.

J is TRBJ2-1 and V is TRBV2; possible D gene TRBD2, 6 bases. The CDR3 is 16 amino acids. CDR1 and CDR2 (germline): SNHLY, FYNNEI. For the CDR3, the DNA is TGTCTCCTCTGCGGTGAGGCCTTTTGTCCTAGCGATGAGCAGTTCTTC. Amino acids: CLLCGEAFCPSDEQFF.

The table lists this clonotype with a few counts. The chain links TRBV4-2 to TRBJ2-1; 9 bases are shared with TRBD1. Germline CDR1 LGHNA, CDR2 YNFKEQ. The V segment lost 3 bases and the J segment 3 bases; nucleotides outside the gene matches: 3. The length of the CDR3 is 15 residues. CDR3 nucleotide sequence: TGTGCCAGCAGCCAGGGGGACAGGGACTACAATGAGCAGTTCTTC. Amino acids: CASSQGDRDYNEQFF.

V gene TRBV20-1 combines with J gene TRBJ1-2; 10 nucleotides align to TRBD1. The CDR3 is made up of 15 amino acids. Germline V CDR1 and CDR2: DFQATT, SNEGSKA (reference sequence). CDR3: CSLQGGSDRGQGYTF. The CDR3 DNA is TGCAGCCTCCAGGGAGGCTCCGACAGGGGGCAAGGCTACACCTTC.

The chain couples TRBV19 to TRBJ1-5; D possibly corresponds to TRBD1 (6 bases). Germline V gives CDR1 LNHDA, CDR2 SQIVND (reference sequence). This CDR3 spans 17 amino acids. Between the trimmed V and J ends, which lost 0 bases and 3 bases, there was a span of 15 bases. The CDR3 sequence: CASSIDQGQGSNQPQHF. The CDR3, as DNA: TGTGCCAGTAGTATAGATCAGGGGCAGGGGTCCAATCAGCCCCAGCATTTT.